These T cell receptor beta chains were read from a single sample in a study of Graves' ophthalmopathy and Graves' hyperthyroidism. TCRdb reprocessed the multiplex PCR reads via MiXCR and lists one record per CDR3 protein. The table shows a few hundred thousand distinct CDR3 sequences, with around 21% occurring only once. Sequencing was carried out using peripheral blood. These receptors were collected from a woman aged 18-30 years with stable Graves' hyperthyroidism. CDR3s include the opening cysteine and the closing phenylalanine or tryptophan. The D gene is left open where the match is weak. Clone sizes are given selectively: once, few, many, or a class where the clone is expanded.

>TRBV6-5|many|.|TRBJ2-7
CASTLGYEQYF
TGTGCCAGCACCCTTGGGTACGAGCAGTACTTC
>TRBV5-6|many|.|TRBJ1-5
CASSLLSAYSNQPQHF
TGTGCCAGCAGCTTATTATCCGCGTATAGCAATCAGCCCCAGCATTTT
>TRBV18|.|.|TRBJ1-2
CASSHLKGMAYGYTF
TGTGCCAGCTCACATCTTAAGGGGATGGCCTATGGCTACACCTTC
>TRBV30|many|.|TRBJ2-5
CAWGPTSAQYF
TGTGCCTGGGGCCCAACGTCGGCCCAGTACTTC
>TRBV6-5|many|.|TRBJ2-7
CASSYSSGSSYEQYF
TGTGCCAGCAGTTACTCAAGCGGTAGCTCCTACGAGCAGTACTTC
>TRBV7-6|many|.|TRBJ2-2
CASSRWTENTGELFF
TGTGCCAGCAGCAGGTGGACAGAAAACACCGGGGAGCTGTTTTTT
>TRBV25-1|many|.|TRBJ1-2
CASSESAYGYTF
TGTGCCAGCAGTGAATCAGCTTATGGCTACACCTTC
>TRBV20-1|many|.|TRBJ2-7
CSANIPGDEQYF
TGCAGTGCCAATATACCAGGGGACGAGCAGTACTTC
>TRBV11-3|many|.|TRBJ2-5
CASSLGRDGQETQYF
TGTGCCAGCAGCTTAGGGCGGGACGGACAAGAGACCCAGTACTTC
>TRBV19|many|.|TRBJ2-4
CASIEGGGSDIQYF
TGTGCCAGTATCGAGGGGGGAGGCTCCGACATTCAGTACTTC
>TRBV11-1|.|.|TRBJ2-2
CASSRYRDSRSGELFF
TGTGCCAGCAGCCGATACCGGGACTCCCGGTCGGGGGAGCTGTTTTTT
>TRBV12-3/TRBV12-4|many|TRBD2|TRBJ2-7
CASSSLAAAYEQYF
TGTGCCAGCAGTTCCCTAGCGGCCGCCTACGAGCAGTACTTC
>TRBV28|.|.|TRBJ2-7
CASSLYPRYEQYF
TGTGCCAGCAGTTTATATCCTCGCTACGAGCAGTACTTC
>TRBV12-3/TRBV12-4|many|.|TRBJ1-2
CASSLALGGGYGYTF
TGTGCCAGCAGTTTAGCGCTGGGGGGCGGCTATGGCTACACCTTC
>TRBV29-1|many|TRBD1|TRBJ2-7
CSVEDPDRGLEQYF
TGCAGCGTTGAAGATCCGGACAGGGGGCTCGAGCAGTACTTC
>TRBV30|.|.|TRBJ2-5
CAWRGGGTEYF
TGTGCCTGGAGGGGAGGGGGGACGGAGTACTTC
>TRBV2|.|.|TRBJ1-5
CASSARQTSYQPQHF
TGTGCCAGCAGTGCCCGACAGACAAGTTATCAGCCCCAGCATTTT
>TRBV18|many|.|TRBJ2-7
CASSPNFESEQYF
TGTGCCAGCTCACCCAACTTCGAGTCCGAGCAGTACTTC
>TRBV19|many|TRBD2|TRBJ2-7
CAISTSRYYEQYF
TGTGCCATTTCGACTAGCAGATACTACGAGCAGTACTTC
>TRBV6-1|few|TRBD2|TRBJ2-5
CASRALAGAAETQYF
TGTGCCAGCAGGGCATTAGCGGGGGCCGCAGAGACCCAGTACTTC
>TRBV18|many|.|TRBJ2-7
CASSPVSQGHSYEQYF
TGTGCCAGCTCACCAGTTTCACAGGGCCACTCCTACGAGCAGTACTTC
>TRBV5-1|many|.|TRBJ2-7
CASRIQGNPSYEQYF
TGCGCCAGCAGGATACAGGGAAATCCCTCCTACGAGCAGTACTTC
>TRBV12-3/TRBV12-4|many|TRBD1|TRBJ1-1
CASTYTGAGNTEAFF
TGTGCCAGCACCTATACAGGGGCGGGGAACACTGAAGCTTTCTTT
>TRBV12-3/TRBV12-4|.|TRBD1|TRBJ1-2
CASSLLKTGVHGYTF
TGTGCCAGCAGTCTTCTTAAGACAGGGGTGCATGGCTACACCTTC
>TRBV7-3|once|.|TRBJ2-3
CASSGNGQGDTQYF
TGTGCCAGCAGCGGAAACGGGCAGGGGGATACGCAGTATTTT
>TRBV10-3|once|TRBD1|TRBJ1-5
CATSPGTGSGNQPQHF
TGTGCCACCAGTCCCGGGACAGGGTCGGGCAATCAGCCCCAGCATTTT
>TRBV20-1|many|.|TRBJ2-4
CSAEGAAKNIQYF
TGCAGTGCTGAAGGGGCAGCCAAAAACATTCAGTACTTC
>TRBV24-1|many|TRBD1|TRBJ2-6
CATSDDRGGGANVLTF
TGTGCCACCAGTGATGACAGGGGAGGTGGGGCCAACGTCCTGACTTTC
>TRBV7-2|.|.|TRBJ1-2
CASSLGVSDYGYTF
TGTGCCAGCAGTTTAGGGGTTTCGGACTATGGCTACACCTTC
>TRBV18|few|.|TRBJ1-1
CASSPPRRAGGTEAFF
TGTGCCAGCTCACCACCGCGCAGGGCCGGCGGCACTGAAGCTTTCTTT
>TRBV4-3|many|TRBD1|TRBJ1-1
CASSQDRGNTEAFF
TGCGCCAGCAGCCAGGACAGGGGGAACACTGAAGCTTTCTTT
>TRBV11-2|many|TRBD1|TRBJ1-6
CASSQWLSGQGYSPLHF
TGTGCCAGCAGCCAATGGCTTAGTGGACAGGGTTATTCACCCCTCCACTTT
>TRBV18|many|.|TRBJ2-5
CASSPYYQETQYF
TGTGCCAGCTCACCTTACTACCAAGAGACCCAGTACTTC
>TRBV12-3/TRBV12-4|.|.|TRBJ1-2
CASSSGTPDPSYGYTF
TGTGCCAGCAGTTCTGGGACACCAGACCCCTCCTATGGCTACACCTTC
>TRBV6-1|.|TRBD1|TRBJ1-1
CASTGQGRRVMNTEAFF
TGTGCCAGCACCGGACAGGGGAGGCGAGTCATGAACACTGAAGCTTTCTTT
>TRBV12-3/TRBV12-4|many|TRBD2|TRBJ2-1
CASSQGLAGVEQFF
TGTGCCAGCAGTCAGGGACTAGCGGGAGTTGAGCAGTTCTTC
>TRBV4-3|many|.|TRBJ2-5
CASSGGQETQYF
TGCGCCAGCAGCGGGGGGCAAGAGACCCAGTACTTC
>TRBV12-3/TRBV12-4|.|TRBD1|TRBJ1-2
CASSSRTGTNYGYTF
TGTGCCAGCAGTTCTCGGACAGGAACGAACTATGGCTACACCTTC
>TRBV6-2/TRBV6-3|many|.|TRBJ2-2
CASSYKGRTGELFF
TGTGCCAGCAGTTACAAGGGACGGACCGGGGAGCTGTTTTTT
>TRBV6-1|.|TRBD1|TRBJ1-5
CASRPRTGRRSQPQHF
TGTGCCAGCAGACCGAGGACAGGGCGACGTAGTCAGCCCCAGCATTTT
>TRBV2|many|TRBD2|TRBJ2-5
CASSGLAGWETQYF
TGTGCCAGCAGTGGACTAGCGGGTTGGGAGACCCAGTACTTC
>TRBV12-3/TRBV12-4|many|.|TRBJ2-7
CASSSQFEQYF
TGTGCCAGCAGCTCCCAGTTCGAGCAGTACTTC
>TRBV12-3/TRBV12-4|many|.|TRBJ2-7
CASSPRDFLIGEQYF
TGTGCCAGCAGTCCTCGGGACTTTCTTATTGGCGAGCAGTACTTC
>TRBV27|many|.|TRBJ2-7
CASSSYRVGADEQYF
TGTGCCAGCAGTTCCTACAGGGTTGGTGCCGACGAGCAGTACTTC
>TRBV27|many|TRBD2|TRBJ2-7
CASRGLAGVGFYEQYF
TGTGCCAGCAGGGGACTAGCGGGAGTGGGATTCTACGAGCAGTACTTC
>TRBV7-9|once|TRBD2|TRBJ2-7
CASSVSGNSYEQYF
TGTGCCAGCAGCGTTAGCGGGAACTCCTACGAGCAGTACTTC
>TRBV28|.|.|TRBJ1-3
CASSRTGISGNTIYF
TGTGCCAGCAGCCGCACAGGGATCAGTGGAAACACCATATATTTT
>TRBV6-1|many|TRBD2|TRBJ2-5
CASSELPGLAGGETQYF
TGTGCCAGCAGTGAACTCCCCGGACTAGCGGGGGGAGAGACCCAGTACTTC
>TRBV7-2|many|.|TRBJ2-5
CASSLGSSAGQETQYF
TGTGCCAGCAGCTTAGGCTCTAGCGCGGGCCAAGAGACCCAGTACTTC
>TRBV27|.|.|TRBJ2-7
CASSLFWTDHYEQYF
TGTGCCAGCAGCTTGTTTTGGACAGACCACTACGAGCAGTACTTC
>TRBV5-1|.|TRBD1|TRBJ2-7
CASSSRDRGSFGYYEQYF
TGCGCCAGCAGCAGCCGGGACAGGGGGAGTTTCGGGTACTACGAGCAGTACTTC
>TRBV12-3/TRBV12-4|.|.|TRBJ2-2
CASRTELANTGELFF
TGTGCCAGCAGAACAGAGCTCGCGAACACCGGGGAGCTGTTTTTT
>TRBV7-1|.|TRBD1|TRBJ1-4
CASSRRGGQGVGTNEKLFF
TGTGCCAGCAGCCGGAGGGGTGGACAGGGAGTTGGCACTAATGAAAAACTGTTTTTT
>TRBV5-5|.|TRBD2|TRBJ2-2
CASSSRLAVNTGELFF
TGTGCCAGCAGCTCCAGACTAGCGGTGAACACCGGGGAGCTGTTTTTT
>TRBV6-1|.|TRBD2|TRBJ2-1
CASTRTSGSYNEQFF
TGTGCCAGCACTAGGACTAGCGGCTCCTACAATGAGCAGTTCTTC
>TRBV20-1|many|.|TRBJ2-7
CSAERPNQRREQYF
TGCAGTGCTGAGAGGCCAAATCAACGGAGGGAGCAGTACTTC
>TRBV11-1|few|.|TRBJ2-2
CASSGGRRINTGELFF
TGTGCCAGCAGTGGAGGTAGACGGATCAACACCGGGGAGCTGTTTTTT
>TRBV2|many|.|TRBJ1-1
CASRPETANTEAFF
TGTGCCAGCAGGCCCGAGACAGCAAACACTGAAGCTTTCTTT
>TRBV11-2|few|.|TRBJ2-5
CASSPRQRSKETQYF
TGTGCCAGCAGCCCACGGCAAAGAAGCAAAGAGACCCAGTACTTC